These 3 T cell receptor beta chains share one sample of origin, sequenced in a study of regulatory T cells in long-lasting Graves disease. The time point was: persistent/refractory GD, antithyroid drugs over 5 years with positive TRAb. There was RNA extracted from PBMCs, and the TCR library was made from it. Investigators prepared the TCR beta libraries by applying iRepertoire HTBI primers and Arm-PCR of CDR3 regions. Using its own MiXCR run on the multiplex PCR reads, TCRdb lists one record per CDR3 protein. The data show 400,000 to 450,000 distinct CDR3 sequences, roughly a quarter seen once. The sequences come from peripheral blood mononuclear cells (PBMCs), collected when the disease was refractory, from a patient treated with antithyroid drugs. Source of these receptors: a female donor with Graves disease.

This clonotype was recorded many times. The chain employs TRBV29-1 and TRBJ2-6, with a possible D match to TRBD1 (6 bases). Germline V gene sequence: CDR1 SQVTM, CDR2 ANQGSEA. CDR3 length: 14 amino acids. Trimming took off 6 bases at V and 4 bases at J, with 13 bases between the two ends. CDR3 loop: CSVGTHSGANVLTF. CDR3 nucleotide sequence: TGCAGCGTCGGGACACACAGCGGGGCCAACGTCCTGACTTTC.

This clonotype was detected only a few times. The chain is built from TRBV5-6 and TRBJ2-7; 7 bases match TRBD1. Germline assignment: CDR1 SGHDT and CDR2 YYEEEE. This CDR3 region has 15 residues. The V gene end was trimmed by 3 bases and the J gene end by 4 bases; junction bases not matched to a gene: 10. CDR3 coding DNA: TGTGCCAGCAGCTCCCCGAACCAGGGGGAATACGAGCAGTACTTC. Its translation is CASSSPNQGEYEQYF.

The chain recombines TRBV10-3 with TRBJ1-3, with 9 bases lining up with TRBD1. In germline, CDR1 is ENHRY, CDR2 SYGVKD. J lost 0 bases, V lost 6 bases, and 18 bases had no gene match. The CDR3 sequence is 20 residues long. The DNA for the CDR3 is TGTGCCATCAGGAGAGTTGGGACAGGGAGCAGAAGCTTCTCTGGAAACACCATATATTTT. It encodes CAIRRVGTGSRSFSGNTIYF.